A single count supports the clone carrying this T cell receptor (beta chain). Its antigen is not known. TCRdb's table, derived via immunoSEQ multiplex PCR, lists solely in-frame clones and lacks some. This table holds some 160,000 clones, roughly 90% found once. The data are from a study of T cell responses to AZD1222 COVID-19 vaccine. In the study overall: Second-dose timings of about 4 or about 12 weeks were pooled.

Regarding the study as a whole: Without day 14 samples, only post-peak T cell repertoires were studied. White British ancestry dominated among donors, who included more females, and clonal diversity was possibly underestimated. Recipients of two AZD1222 doses showed rising Spike-specific TCR breadth and depth.

The clonotype originates from an adult in good health. The source was peripheral blood, collected on day 0 of AZD1222 vaccination.

The CDR3 bases are TGTGCCAGCAGCGTAGTCAACGGGGAGCTGTTTTTT. Translated, it gives CASSVVNGELFF. The chain joins TRBV9 to TRBJ2-2, with D hard to call. Germline values: CDR1 SGDLS, CDR2 YYNGEE. V lost 0 bases to trimming and J lost 7 bases, with 4 bases between them. The CDR3 contains 12 residues. Variable domain in full (rest from reference TRBV9 and TRBJ2-2): DSGVTQTPKHLITATGQRVTLRCSPRSGDLSVYWYQQSLDQGLQFLIQYYNGEERAKGNILERFSAQQFPDLHSELNLSSLELGDSALYFCASSVVNGELFFGEGSRLTVL.